This is a list of T cell receptor beta chains from one sample in a study of response to subunit inactivated influenza vaccine. TCRdb independently ran MiXCR on the RT-PCR reads; one entry per CDR3 protein. The sample has hundreds of thousands of distinct CDR3 sequences, roughly 27% seen once. The sequenced sample was CD4+ T cells sorted from PBMCs, obtained more than 4 days after vaccination. The receptors stem from a man aged 50 to 59 who received an inactivated influenza vaccine. CDR3s leave out the opening cysteine and the closing phenylalanine or tryptophan.

j_call v_call cdr3_aa
TRBJ1-6 TRBV7-1 ASSPSGDSPLH
TRBJ2-3 TRBV2 ASSTNSGRATDTQY
TRBJ1-1 TRBV10-3 AINRRGGTEAF
TRBJ2-7 TRBV20-1 SARGLAGDSSYEQY
TRBJ2-2 TRBV9 ASSPITGIRTGELF
TRBJ2-7 TRBV3-1 ASSLAGGRYEQY
TRBJ2-2 TRBV12-3/TRBV12-4 ASSLIWHSNTGELF
TRBJ1-1 TRBV3-1 ASSHWLPRRGTEAF
TRBJ2-3 TRBV5-1 ASSFSGGGMYTQY
TRBJ2-5 TRBV20-1 SAEDRNRETQY
TRBJ2-5 TRBV12-3/TRBV12-4 ASSITSGGGQETQY
TRBJ1-6 TRBV11-2 ASSPRERSPLH
TRBJ2-2 TRBV30 AWSVGRARGTGELF
TRBJ2-3 TRBV20-1 SARPPAASGRATDTQY
TRBJ2-5 TRBV7-9 ASSLRGGSETQY
TRBJ2-6 TRBV3-1 ASSYGANVLT
TRBJ2-7 TRBV2 ASKVEGTGVEQY
TRBJ2-7 TRBV6-1 ASRPGHLSSYEQY
TRBJ2-3 TRBV10-1 ASSDLSPVTDTQY
TRBJ2-1 TRBV3-1 ASSREALSSYNEQF
TRBJ1-4 TRBV4-1 ASSRTGENEKLF
TRBJ2-7 TRBV29-1 SVEDVIGYEQY
TRBJ1-4 TRBV28 ASSSQGADEKLF
TRBJ2-1 TRBV5-5 ASSPLTAHNEQF
TRBJ1-1 TRBV2 ASSEGGLRTEAF
TRBJ2-2 TRBV12-3/TRBV12-4 ASSGAGELF